A single sample gave rise to the 21 T cell receptor beta chains below, sequenced in a study of cytomegalovirus exposure and HLA in healthy donors. This PCR relied on a set of 60 Vbeta primers and 13 Jbeta primers. Produced via immunoSEQ multiplex PCR; TCRdb's table is partial and in-frame only. The table records roughly 200,000 clones, about 77% of them present only once. Sequences were obtained from PBMCs. These receptors were taken from a woman between 25 and 40 years old in good health and CMV-seropositive.

V gene TRBV30 combines with J gene TRBJ2-1, with 8 bases that match TRBD1. This CDR3 contains 13 residues. Unmatched junction bases numbered 4, after V lost 2 bases and J lost 7 bases. Germline V gene sequence: CDR1 GTSNPN, CDR2 SVGIG (reference sequence). CDR3 DNA: TGTGCCTGGAGTTTGACAGGGGTAAATGAGCAGTTCTTC. It is translated as CAWSLTGVNEQFF. Drawing the rest from reference TRBV30 and TRBJ2-1, the complete variable domain is SQTIHQWPATLVQPVGSPLSLECTVEGTSNPNLYWYRQAAGRGLQLLFYSVGIGQISSEVPQNLSASRPQDRQFILSSKKLLLSDSGFYLCAWSLTGVNEQFFGPGTRLTVL.

The genes are TRBV27 and TRBJ2-1; 14 bases are a match to TRBD2. Germline loops: CDR1 MNHEY, CDR2 SMNVEV (reference sequence). The CDR3 length is 19 residues. V lost 6 bases, J lost 7 bases, and 17 bases stayed unmatched. The chain's CDR3 is CASSFGRTAWTSGGNEQFF. In DNA, the CDR3 is TGTGCCAGCAGCTTTGGCCGGACAGCCTGGACTAGCGGGGGGAATGAGCAGTTCTTC.

This clone occurred once. V gene TRBV4-1 combines with J gene TRBJ1-5; 8 positions match TRBD1. The CDR3 is 16 amino acids. In germline, CDR1 is MGHRA, CDR2 YSYEKL. J gave up 2 bases and V 4 bases, and 7 bases lay outside the gene matches. This CDR3 reads CASSPHTDRGNQPQHF. The CDR3 DNA sequence: TGCGCCAGCAGCCCTCATACGGACAGGGGCAATCAGCCCCAGCATTTT.

The chain joins TRBV28 to TRBJ1-1; weak D call: TRBD1 (6 bases). CDR1 is MDHEN, CDR2 SYDVKM, per germline. V lost 5 bases to trimming and J lost 6 bases, with 10 bases between them. The CDR3 is 12 residues long. CDR3 sequence (DNA): TGTGCCAGCAGTATAAGACAGGCTGAAGCTTTCTTT. Its translation is CASSIRQAEAFF.

This chain uses TRBV10-3 with TRBJ2-7; a possible D gene is TRBD2 (5 bases). Between the trimmed V and J ends, which lost 4 bases and 9 bases, there was a span of 13 bases. The CDR3 covers 12 residues. The germline V gene encodes CDR1 ENHRY and CDR2 SYGVKD. The CDR3 here is CAISGSRAAQYF. CDR3 coding DNA: TGTGCCATCAGTGGTTCGAGAGCGGCGCAGTACTTC.

This chain connects TRBV5-1 to TRBJ2-7; 8 bases line up with TRBD2. There are 13 residues in the CDR3. Per germline, CDR1 SGHRS and CDR2 YFSETQ. V lost 2 bases to trimming and J lost 5 bases; unmatched junction nucleotides: 3. CDR3 DNA: TGCGCCAGCAGCTTCGGGGGGGACAACGAGCAGTACTTC. Protein sequence: CASSFGGDNEQYF. The full variable domain, its missing parts supplied by reference TRBV5-1 and TRBJ2-7, is KAGVTQTPRYLIKTRGQQVTLSCSPISGHRSVSWYQQTPGQGLQFLFEYFSETQRNKGNFPGRFSGRQFSNSRSEMNVSTLELGDSALYLCASSFGGDNEQYFGPGTRLTVT.

The rearrangement links TRBV5-1 to TRBJ2-3, with TRBD2 matching 9 bases. V lost 4 bases, J lost 3 bases, and 3 bases stayed unmatched. Germline lookup yields CDR1 SGHRS and CDR2 YFSETQ. The CDR3 is made up of 14 amino acids. Here the CDR3 DNA reads TGCGCCAGCAGCGGACTAGCGAAAACAGATACGCAGTATTTT. Translating it yields CASSGLAKTDTQYF.

This clone has more than one count but fewer than ten. The rearrangement links TRBV5-3 to TRBJ2-5, with 8 bases aligning to TRBD1. TRBV5-3 has ORF status, its function being uncertain. J was trimmed by 5 bases and V by 3 bases; bases with no gene match: 3. CDR3 length equals 13 residues. CDR3: CARSSDRVETQYF. CDR3 sequence (DNA): TGTGCCAGAAGCTCGGACAGGGTTGAGACCCAGTACTTC.

This clone was recorded once. The V and J genes are TRBV9 and TRBJ1-3, with a weak D call TRBD1 (6 bases). CDR3 length equals 17 residues. Trimming left V 3 bases short and J 4 bases short, with 20 bases between. CDR1 and CDR2 (germline): SGDLS, YYNGEE. The CDR3 is CASSDLTGGGPGNTIYF. The CDR3 DNA is TGTGCCAGCAGCGACCTCACTGGCGGGGGGCCAGGAAACACCATATATTTT.

The CDR3, as DNA: TGTGCCAGCAGTGTCTGGGGGGAAGGGTCTGAAGCTTTCTTT. This translates into CASSVWGEGSEAFF. The chain uses TRBV6-1 and TRBJ1-1; maybe TRBD1 (5 bases). This CDR3 spans 14 amino acids. The germline CDR1 and CDR2 sequences are MNHNS and SASEGT. The V end lost 4 bases, the J end lost 6 bases, and 15 bases lay between the germline ends.

The chain combines TRBV2 with TRBJ2-3; 7 nucleotides align to TRBD1. Germline lookup yields CDR1 SNHLY and CDR2 FYNNEI. V gave up 11 bases and J gave up 8 bases; unmatched junction bases: 13. CDR3 size: 13 residues. The CDR3 nucleotides read TGTGCCGGAACCGGGACAGACATAGGTACGCAGTATTTT. It codes for CAGTGTDIGTQYF.

The rearrangement uses TRBV18 and TRBJ2-3, with 7 bases aligning to TRBD2. The length of the CDR3 is 16 residues. Germline assignment: CDR1 KGHSH and CDR2 LQKENI. The V and J ends lost 3 bases and 2 bases, in that order; junction bases with no gene match: 8. In DNA, the CDR3 is TGTGCCAGCTCACCCCCACCTAGCGGAACCACAGATACGCAGTATTTT. Protein: CASSPPPSGTTDTQYF.

The rearrangement uses TRBV5-1 and TRBJ1-3; D unresolved. The CDR3 totals 15 residues. V was cut by 5 bases and J by 7 bases, with 19 bases left in between. Germline CDR1 reads SGHRS; CDR2 reads YFSETQ. The chain's CDR3 is CASSLGLEPSNTIYF. In DNA, the CDR3 is TGCGCCAGCAGTCTCGGGTTGGAGCCCTCTAACACCATATATTTT.

This chain joins TRBV11-2 and TRBJ2-2; D possibly corresponds to TRBD1 (5 bases). Trimming removed 5 bases from V and 1 base from J, with 8 bases in between. CDR3 length equals 14 residues. Germline V gene lookup returns CDR1 SGHAT and CDR2 FQNNGV. CDR3 bases: TGTGCCAGCAGCCCAGGACAGAACACCGGGGAGCTGTTTTTT. It specifies CASSPGQNTGELFF.

This chain joins TRBV5-8 and TRBJ2-5; 10 positions match TRBD1. The J call is uncertain, as TRBJ2-7 better fits the DNA end. CDR3 length: 14 residues. Germline V gives CDR1 SGHTS, CDR2 YDEGEE. CDR3 residues: CASSLRDRGDEQYF. The CDR3 DNA follows: TGTGCCAGCAGCCTCCGGGACAGGGGCGACGAGCAGTACTTC.

This sequence joins TRBV18 and TRBJ1-6, with 7 bases aligning to TRBD1. The CDR3 length is 14 residues. Germline trimming cut 9 bases from V and 9 bases from J; bases unmatched to any gene: 11. Germline V gene data show CDR1 as KGHSH and CDR2 as LQKENI. CDR3 nucleotides: TGTGCCAGTTGCCCGACAGGGAGAGGTTCACCCCTCCACTTT. This gives the protein CASCPTGRGSPLHF. Based on the CDR3 plus reference TRBV18 and TRBJ1-6, the full variable domain is NAGVMQNPRHLVRRRGQEARLRCSPMKGHSHVYWYRQLPEEGLKFMVYLQKENIIDESGMPKERFSAEFPKEGPSILRIQQVVRGDSAAYFCASCPTGRGSPLHFGNGTRLTVT.

The sample holds one count of this clone. The CDR3 loop is CASSQGGGFSYEQYF. The CDR3, as DNA: TGTGCCAGCAGCCAAGGAGGGGGCTTCTCCTACGAGCAGTACTTC. V is TRBV7-2 and J is TRBJ2-7; TRBD1 is a possible D gene (7 bases). V lost 5 bases and J 0 bases, leaving 14 bases between the germline ends. Germline V gene sequence: CDR1 SGHTA, CDR2 FQGNSA. The CDR3 length is 15 residues. Full variable domain (outside the CDR3, taken from reference TRBV7-2 and TRBJ2-7): GAGVSQSPSNKVTEKGKDVELRCDPISGHTALYWYRQSLGQGLEFLIYFQGNSAPDKSGLPSDRFSAERTGGSVSTLTIQRTQQEDSAVYLCASSQGGGFSYEQYFGPGTRLTVT.

This chain joins TRBV30 and TRBJ1-5; TRBD1 agrees at 7 bases. J lost 0 bases, V lost 3 bases, and 5 bases had no gene match. The CDR3 sequence is 15 residues long. Germline values: CDR1 GTSNPN, CDR2 SVGIG (reference sequence). The CDR3: CAWSPGQYSNQPQHF. The CDR3 coding sequence is TGTGCCTGGAGCCCGGGACAGTATAGCAATCAGCCCCAGCATTTT.

The V gene is TRBV6-5, the J gene TRBJ1-3; D is undetermined. Trimming removed 6 bases from V and 0 bases from J, with 9 bases in between. Germline CDR1 reads MNHEY; CDR2 reads SVGAGI. The length of the CDR3 is 14 residues. The DNA of the CDR3 is TGTGCCAGCAGCCTCGCGAGCTCTGGAAACACCATATATTTT. It codes for CASSLASSGNTIYF.

The rearrangement joins TRBV5-3 to TRBJ1-3; TRBD1 aligns across 10 bases. TRBV5-3 qualifies as an ORF whose function is uncertain. CDR3 length equals 18 residues. The V gene end was trimmed by 4 bases and the J gene end by 0 bases; junction bases not matched to a gene: 10. The CDR3 bases are TGTGCCAGAAGCAGAGGGACAGGGGCCCTTTTCTCTGGAAACACCATATATTTT. The encoded protein is CARSRGTGALFSGNTIYF.

This rearrangement joins TRBV27 to TRBJ2-1, with D tentatively TRBD1 (6 bases). The germline V gene has CDR1 MNHEY and CDR2 SMNVEV (reference sequence). This CDR3 has 14 amino acids. V was pared by 6 bases and J by 7 bases, with 16 bases between. The CDR3 reads CASSPRWGLNEQFF. CDR3 nucleotide sequence: TGTGCCAGCAGCCCCCGGTGGGGGCTTAATGAGCAGTTCTTC.